Listed below are T cell receptor beta chains from one sample, sequenced in a study of blood T cell repertoires in COVID-19. The method was immunoSEQ multiplex PCR; TCRdb's version includes in-frame clones alone and lacks a portion of them. The sample consists of about 70,000 clones, approximately 88% of them appearing once. The sequencing sample was made of peripheral blood. Receptor source: a woman older than 75 with acute or convalescent COVID-19. CDR3s include the opening cysteine and the closing phenylalanine or tryptophan. Fields, in order: J gene, clone size, V gene, D gene, CDR3 DNA, CDR3 protein. A D gene is named only where the DNA matches it firmly. The size of a clone is reported for some rows only, either as once, few or many, or as a class for expanded clones.

>TRBJ1-6|NA|TRBV19|NA
TGTGCCAGTACCTCGGGAAACTATAATTCACCCCTCCACTTT
CASTSGNYNSPLHF
>TRBJ2-1|NA|TRBV5-6|NA
TGTGCCAGCAGCATAGGGAGACCCAATGAGCAGTTCTTC
CASSIGRPNEQFF
>TRBJ2-7|NA|TRBV28|TRBD2
TGTGCCAGCAGTACACGGTGGCTAGCGGGGACCTACGAGCAGTACTTC
CASSTRWLAGTYEQYF
>TRBJ1-2|NA|TRBV12-3/TRBV12-4|NA
TGTGCCAGCAGCCGTCAGGGCTCCCGAGGCTACACCTTC
CASSRQGSRGYTF
>TRBJ2-1|NA|TRBV11-1|NA
TGTGCCAGCAGCTTATTAATCAGCGATGAGCAGTTCTTC
CASSLLISDEQFF
>TRBJ1-6|NA|TRBV19|NA
TGTGCCAGTCTTCCGCCGGGGAATTCACCCCTCCACTTT
CASLPPGNSPLHF
>TRBJ2-4|once|TRBV19|TRBD2
TGTGCCAGTAGTCCCCGGGGAGGGAAGGTCCAAAACATTCAGTACTTC
CASSPRGGKVQNIQYF
>TRBJ1-2|NA|TRBV9|NA
TGTGCCAGCAGCGTAGGCCCGGATCGAGGAAGTTATGGCTACACCTTC
CASSVGPDRGSYGYTF
>TRBJ2-1|NA|TRBV10-2|NA
TGCGCCAGCAGTCAAGCTTACAATGAGCAGTTCTTC
CASSQAYNEQFF
>TRBJ2-2|NA|TRBV5-4|TRBD1
TGTGCCAGCAGCCGCGGAGTGGACAGGGAGACCGGGGAGCTGTTTTTT
CASSRGVDRETGELFF
>TRBJ2-3|once|TRBV20-1|NA
TGCAGTGCTAGGATAGGGGAAAGCGAGTATTTT
CSARIGESEYF
>TRBJ2-1|NA|TRBV2|NA
TGTGCCAGCAGTTCCAACCCCGAGGAGCAGTTCTTC
CASSSNPEEQFF
>TRBJ1-3|NA|TRBV5-1|NA
TGCGCCAGCAGCTTTTCAGCTGGAAACACCATATATTTT
CASSFSAGNTIYF
>TRBJ1-5|NA|TRBV2|TRBD1
TGTGCCAGCCGGGCGGGACAGGGCATTAATCAGCCCCAGCATTTT
CASRAGQGINQPQHF
>TRBJ1-2|NA|TRBV6-2/TRBV6-3|NA
TGTGCCAGCAGTTACTCTGCGGGGGGCAACGGCTACACCTTC
CASSYSAGGNGYTF
>TRBJ1-6|NA|TRBV5-1|TRBD1
TGCGCCAGCAGCCTGGGACAGGGGAATGCACCCCTCCACTTT
CASSLGQGNAPLHF
>TRBJ2-1|NA|TRBV10-3|TRBD2
TGTGCCATCAGTCGACTAGCGGGAGGATGGAATGAGCAGTTCTTC
CAISRLAGGWNEQFF
>TRBJ2-3|NA|TRBV5-8|NA
TGTGCCAGCAGCTTGTGGCAGGGTAGCACAGATACGCAGTATTTT
CASSLWQGSTDTQYF